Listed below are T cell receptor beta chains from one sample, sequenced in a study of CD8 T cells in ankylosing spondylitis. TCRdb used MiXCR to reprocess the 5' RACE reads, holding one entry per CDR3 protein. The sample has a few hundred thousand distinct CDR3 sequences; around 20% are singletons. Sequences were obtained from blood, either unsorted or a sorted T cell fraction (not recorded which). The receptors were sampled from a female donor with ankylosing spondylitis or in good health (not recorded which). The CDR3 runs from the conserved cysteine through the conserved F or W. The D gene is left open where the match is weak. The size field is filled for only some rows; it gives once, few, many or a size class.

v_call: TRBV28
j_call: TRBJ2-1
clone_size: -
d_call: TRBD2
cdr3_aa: CAIPSGIGNEQFF
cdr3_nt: TGTGCCATCCCTAGCGGGATTGGCAATGAGCAGTTCTTC

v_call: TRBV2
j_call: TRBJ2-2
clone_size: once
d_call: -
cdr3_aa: CASSEGSASTGELFF
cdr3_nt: TGTGCCAGCAGTGAGGGGTCCGCCTCCACCGGGGAGCTGTTTTTT

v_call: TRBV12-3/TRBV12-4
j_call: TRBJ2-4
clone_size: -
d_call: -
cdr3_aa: CASTQSGGAANIQYF
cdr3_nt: TGTGCCAGCACCCAGTCTGGAGGGGCCGCGAACATTCAGTACTTC

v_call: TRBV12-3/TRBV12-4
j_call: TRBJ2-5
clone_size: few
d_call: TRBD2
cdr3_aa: CASSSGLPPQYF
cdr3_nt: TGTGCCAGCAGTTCGGGACTACCACCCCAGTACTTC

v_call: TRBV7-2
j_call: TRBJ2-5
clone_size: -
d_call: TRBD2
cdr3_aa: CASSPNSGRGETQYF
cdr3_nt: TGTGCCAGCAGCCCCAATAGCGGGAGAGGGGAGACCCAGTACTTC

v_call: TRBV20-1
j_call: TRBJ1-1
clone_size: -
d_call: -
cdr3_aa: CSGTVHRAGKLFILF
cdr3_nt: TGCAGTGGGACAGTTCACCGGGCTGGGAAGCTTTTTATCCTCTTT

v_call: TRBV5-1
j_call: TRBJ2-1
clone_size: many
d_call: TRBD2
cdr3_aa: CASSLDGGREYNEQFF
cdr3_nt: TGCGCCAGCAGCTTGGATGGCGGGAGGGAGTACAATGAGCAGTTCTTC

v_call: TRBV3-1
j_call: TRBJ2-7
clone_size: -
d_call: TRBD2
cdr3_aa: CASSDGTSGTYEQYF
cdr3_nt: TGTGCCAGCAGCGATGGGACTAGCGGTACCTACGAGCAGTACTTC

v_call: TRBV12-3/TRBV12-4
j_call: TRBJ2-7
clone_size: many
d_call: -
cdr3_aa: CASSSRAVGYEQYF
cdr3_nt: TGTGCCAGCAGCTCCCGGGCGGTGGGCTACGAGCAGTACTTC

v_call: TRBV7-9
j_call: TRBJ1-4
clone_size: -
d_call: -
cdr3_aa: CASSLATHGEKLFF
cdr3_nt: TGTGCCAGCAGCTTAGCGACCCATGGAGAAAAACTGTTTTTT

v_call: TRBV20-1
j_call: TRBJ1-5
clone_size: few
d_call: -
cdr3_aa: CSARGQDYQPQHF
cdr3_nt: TGCAGTGCTAGAGGTCAGGATTATCAGCCCCAGCATTTT

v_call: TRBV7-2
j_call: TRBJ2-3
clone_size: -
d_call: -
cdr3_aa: CASSLHGSGADTQYF
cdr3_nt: TGTGCCAGCAGCTTACACGGGAGTGGCGCAGATACGCAGTATTTT

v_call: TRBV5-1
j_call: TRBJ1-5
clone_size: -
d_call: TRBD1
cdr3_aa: CASSPRQGDQPQHF
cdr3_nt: TGCGCCAGCAGCCCTCGACAGGGGGATCAGCCCCAGCATTTT

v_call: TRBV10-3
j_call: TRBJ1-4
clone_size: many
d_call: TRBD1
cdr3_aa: CAIAAPGQGNEKLFF
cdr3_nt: TGTGCCATCGCGGCGCCGGGACAGGGAAATGAAAAACTGTTTTTT

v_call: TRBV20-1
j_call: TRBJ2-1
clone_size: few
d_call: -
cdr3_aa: CSADRLVAPRNEQFF
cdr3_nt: TGCAGTGCTGACAGACTAGTGGCTCCCCGGAATGAGCAGTTCTTC

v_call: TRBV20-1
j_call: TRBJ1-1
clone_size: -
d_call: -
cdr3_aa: CSARVQGRGTEAFF
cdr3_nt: TGCAGTGCTAGAGTACAGGGTAGGGGGACTGAAGCTTTCTTT

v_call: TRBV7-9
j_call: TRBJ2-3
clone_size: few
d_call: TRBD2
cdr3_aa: CASSLEGTTSTDTQYF
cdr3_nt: TGTGCCAGCAGCTTAGAGGGGACTACTAGCACAGATACGCAGTATTTT

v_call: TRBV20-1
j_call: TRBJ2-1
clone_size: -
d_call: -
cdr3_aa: CSATFGRGDPQFF
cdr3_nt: TGCAGTGCTACGTTCGGCCGTGGGGACCCACAGTTCTTC

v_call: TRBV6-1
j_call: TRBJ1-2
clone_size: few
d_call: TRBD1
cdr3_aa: CASKRDRSYGYTF
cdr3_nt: TGTGCCAGCAAGAGGGACAGATCTTATGGCTACACCTTC

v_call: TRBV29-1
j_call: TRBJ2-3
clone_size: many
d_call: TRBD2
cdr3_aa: CSGSGLADPDTQYF
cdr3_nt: TGCAGCGGCTCGGGACTAGCGGACCCAGATACGCAGTATTTT

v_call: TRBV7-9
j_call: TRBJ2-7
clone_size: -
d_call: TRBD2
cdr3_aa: CASSHGGLAGDEQYF
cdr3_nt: TGTGCCAGCAGCCATGGGGGGCTAGCGGGAGACGAGCAGTACTTC

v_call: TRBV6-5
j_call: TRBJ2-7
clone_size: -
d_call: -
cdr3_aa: CASSYSMRGYEQYF
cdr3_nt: TGTGCCAGCAGTTACTCGATGAGGGGTTACGAGCAGTACTTC

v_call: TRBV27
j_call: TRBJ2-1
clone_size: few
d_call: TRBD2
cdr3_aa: CASSSRLAGGGNEQFF
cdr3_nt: TGTGCCAGCAGTTCCCGACTAGCGGGAGGTGGCAATGAGCAGTTCTTC

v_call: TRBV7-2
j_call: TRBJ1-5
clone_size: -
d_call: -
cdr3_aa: CASSTRGDQPQHF
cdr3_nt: TGTGCCAGCAGCACCCGGGGGGATCAGCCCCAGCATTTT

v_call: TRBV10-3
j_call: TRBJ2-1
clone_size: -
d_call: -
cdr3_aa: CAISVGGGDNEQFF
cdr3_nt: TGTGCCATCAGTGTTGGGGGAGGCGACAATGAGCAGTTCTTC

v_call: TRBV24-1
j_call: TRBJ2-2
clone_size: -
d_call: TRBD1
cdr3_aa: CATSDAGQGQRGELFF
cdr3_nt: TGTGCCACCAGTGATGCTGGACAGGGGCAACGCGGGGAGCTGTTTTTT

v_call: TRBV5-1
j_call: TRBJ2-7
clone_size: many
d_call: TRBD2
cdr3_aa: CASSYYGTSDEQYF
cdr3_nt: TGCGCCAGCAGCTATTACGGGACTAGCGACGAGCAGTACTTC

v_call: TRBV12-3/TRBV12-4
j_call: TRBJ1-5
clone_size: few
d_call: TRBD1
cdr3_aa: CASSQRQGGNQPQHF
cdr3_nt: TGTGCCAGCAGTCAGCGACAGGGGGGTAATCAGCCCCAGCATTTT

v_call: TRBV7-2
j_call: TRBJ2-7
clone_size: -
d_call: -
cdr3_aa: CASSLASAIYEQYF
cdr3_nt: TGTGCCAGCAGCTTAGCTAGCGCGATCTACGAGCAGTACTTC

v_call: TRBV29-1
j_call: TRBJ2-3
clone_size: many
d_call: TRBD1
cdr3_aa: CSGRRQGMTDTQYF
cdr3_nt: TGCAGCGGCAGACGACAGGGAATGACAGATACGCAGTATTTT

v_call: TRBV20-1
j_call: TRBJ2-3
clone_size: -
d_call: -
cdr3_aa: CSARDYEVSSRADTQYF
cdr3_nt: TGCAGTGCTAGAGATTACGAAGTCAGTTCGAGGGCAGATACGCAGTATTTT

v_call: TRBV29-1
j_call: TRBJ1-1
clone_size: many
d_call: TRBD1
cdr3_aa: CSVSGTGDPPRAFF
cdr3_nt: TGCAGCGTATCCGGGACAGGGGACCCCCCCCGAGCTTTCTTT

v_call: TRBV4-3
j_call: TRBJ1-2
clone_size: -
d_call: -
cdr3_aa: CASSPIRGYGYTF
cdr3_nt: TGCGCCAGCAGCCCCATAAGGGGGTATGGCTACACCTTC

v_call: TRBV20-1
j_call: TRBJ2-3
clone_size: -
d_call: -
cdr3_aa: CSARYIAAPDTQYF
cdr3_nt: TGCAGTGCTAGATATATAGCGGCCCCAGATACGCAGTATTTT

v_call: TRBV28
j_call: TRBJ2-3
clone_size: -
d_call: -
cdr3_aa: CASSFVGADTQYF
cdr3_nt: TGTGCCAGCAGTTTTGTCGGCGCAGATACGCAGTATTTT

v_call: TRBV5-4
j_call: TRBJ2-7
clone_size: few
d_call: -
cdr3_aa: CASSLGAGTYEQYF
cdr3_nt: TGTGCCAGCAGCTTGGGTGCAGGGACCTACGAGCAGTACTTC

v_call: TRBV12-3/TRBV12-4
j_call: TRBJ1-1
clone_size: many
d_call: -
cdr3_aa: CASSYQAEAFF
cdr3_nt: TGTGCCAGCAGTTACCAGGCGGAAGCTTTCTTT

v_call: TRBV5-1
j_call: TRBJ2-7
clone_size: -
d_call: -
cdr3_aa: CASSFGDLFSYEQYF
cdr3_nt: TGCGCCAGCAGCTTCGGAGATTTATTCTCCTACGAGCAGTACTTC

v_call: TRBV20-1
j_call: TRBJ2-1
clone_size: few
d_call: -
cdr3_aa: CSAEGGRTYNEQFF
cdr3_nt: TGCAGTGCCGAGGGCGGCCGCACCTACAATGAGCAGTTCTTC

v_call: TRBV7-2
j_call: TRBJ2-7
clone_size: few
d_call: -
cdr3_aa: CASSLEVRAYEQYF
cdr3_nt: TGTGCCAGCAGCTTAGAAGTACGGGCCTACGAGCAGTACTTC

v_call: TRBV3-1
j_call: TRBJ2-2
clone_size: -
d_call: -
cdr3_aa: CASSLALVGELFF
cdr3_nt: TGTGCCAGCAGCCTGGCCTTAGTCGGGGAGCTGTTTTTT

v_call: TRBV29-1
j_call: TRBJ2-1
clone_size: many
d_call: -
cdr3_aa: CSVRIPVRSEQFF
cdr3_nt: TGCAGCGTCCGCATCCCCGTCCGGAGTGAGCAGTTCTTC

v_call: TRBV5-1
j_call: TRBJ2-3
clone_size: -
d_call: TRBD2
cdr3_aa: CASSWRGGGTDTQYF
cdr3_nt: TGCGCCAGCAGCTGGCGGGGGGGAGGCACAGATACGCAGTATTTT

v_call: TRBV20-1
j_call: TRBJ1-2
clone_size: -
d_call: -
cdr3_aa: CSARPFAIWDEVYGYTF
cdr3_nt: TGCAGTGCTAGACCTTTCGCTATTTGGGACGAGGTCTATGGCTACACCTTC

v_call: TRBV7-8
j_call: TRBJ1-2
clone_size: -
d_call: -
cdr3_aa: CASSFRAVDYGYTF
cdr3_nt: TGTGCCAGCAGCTTCAGGGCAGTCGACTATGGCTACACCTTC

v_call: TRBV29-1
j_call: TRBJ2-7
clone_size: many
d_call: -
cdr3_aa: CSVSPGLPPHEQYF
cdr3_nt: TGCAGCGTTTCCCCGGGACTCCCACCCCACGAGCAGTACTTC

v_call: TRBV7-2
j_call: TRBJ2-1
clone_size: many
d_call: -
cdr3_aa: CASSLLREQFF
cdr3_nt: TGTGCCAGCAGCCTTTTAAGGGAGCAGTTCTTC

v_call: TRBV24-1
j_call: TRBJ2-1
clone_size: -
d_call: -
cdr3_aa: CATSDLGGSPNEQFF
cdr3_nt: TGTGCCACCAGTGATTTGGGAGGCAGCCCCAATGAGCAGTTCTTC

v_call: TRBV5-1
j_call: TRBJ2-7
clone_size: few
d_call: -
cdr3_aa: CASSLAGTSNYEQYF
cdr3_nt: TGCGCCAGCAGCTTGGCCGGGACATCAAACTACGAGCAGTACTTC

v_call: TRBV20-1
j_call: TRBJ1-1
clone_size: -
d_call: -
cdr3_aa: CSASHRVVMNTEAFF
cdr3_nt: TGCAGTGCTAGCCACAGGGTCGTCATGAACACTGAAGCTTTCTTT

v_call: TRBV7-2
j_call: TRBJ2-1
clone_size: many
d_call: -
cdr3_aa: CASSLDSGSSYNEQFF
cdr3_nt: TGTGCCAGCAGCTTAGATAGCGGAAGCTCCTACAATGAGCAGTTCTTC

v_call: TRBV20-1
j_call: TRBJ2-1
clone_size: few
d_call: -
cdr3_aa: CSARDLGGAARYNEQFF
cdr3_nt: TGCAGTGCTAGAGATCTGGGGGGAGCGGCCCGATACAATGAGCAGTTCTTC

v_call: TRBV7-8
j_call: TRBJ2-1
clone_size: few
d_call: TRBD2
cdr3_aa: CASSQGTSGYNEQFF
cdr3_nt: TGTGCCAGCAGCCAAGGGACTAGCGGATACAATGAGCAGTTCTTC

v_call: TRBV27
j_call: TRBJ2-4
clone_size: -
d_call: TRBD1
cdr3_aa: CASSSTGGPNIQYF
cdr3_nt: TGTGCCAGCAGTTCTACAGGGGGACCAAACATTCAGTACTTC

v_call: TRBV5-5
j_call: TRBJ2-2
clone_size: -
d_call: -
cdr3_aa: CASTPRGGTLGELFF
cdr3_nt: TGTGCCAGCACCCCTCGAGGCGGGACCCTCGGGGAGCTGTTTTTT